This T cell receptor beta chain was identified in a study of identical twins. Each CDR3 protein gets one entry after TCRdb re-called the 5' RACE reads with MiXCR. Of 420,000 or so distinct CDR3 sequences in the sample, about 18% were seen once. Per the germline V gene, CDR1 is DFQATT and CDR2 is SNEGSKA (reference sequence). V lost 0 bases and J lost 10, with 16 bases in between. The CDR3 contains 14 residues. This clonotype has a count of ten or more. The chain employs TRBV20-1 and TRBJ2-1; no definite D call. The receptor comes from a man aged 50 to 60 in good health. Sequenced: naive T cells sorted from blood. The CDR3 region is CSARDSLWGREQFF. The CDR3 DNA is TGCAGTGCTAGAGATTCTCTATGGGGTAGGGAGCAGTTCTTC.